These 28 T cell receptor beta chains were all obtained from the same sample, sequenced in a study of CD8 T cells in ankylosing spondylitis. The study, taken as a whole, reports: Seven to nine highly homologous variants made up a TCR beta motif, and this motif appeared characteristic of ankylosing spondylitis blood.

Each CDR3 protein gets one entry after TCRdb re-called the 5' RACE reads with MiXCR. The sample carries around 130,000 distinct CDR3 sequences, about a sixth recorded once. These receptors' antigens are unknown. The sample was blood, either unsorted or a sorted T cell fraction (not recorded which). The receptors were gathered from a male donor with ankylosing spondylitis.

This clonotype was found a few times. The chain carries TRBV20-1 and TRBJ2-7; 9 bases are a match to TRBD2. The CDR3 loop spans 12 amino acids. Germline CDR1 is DFQATT and CDR2 is SNEGSKA (reference sequence). The ends lost 6 bases at V and 4 bases at J; junction bases unmatched: 4. The CDR3 loop reads CSAKRGDYEQYF. CDR3 DNA sequence: TGCAGTGCCAAGCGGGGGGATTACGAGCAGTACTTC.

This clonotype was found a few times. V and J are TRBV27 and TRBJ2-3; TRBD2 agrees at 7 bases. CDR1 is MNHEY and CDR2 is SMNVEV in the germline V gene (reference sequence). The length of the CDR3 is 16 residues. Trimming took 5 bases from V and 3 from J; bases not matched to a gene: 11. In DNA, the CDR3 is TGTGCCAGCAGTCCGACGGGGGGAAGTGGAACAGATACGCAGTATTTT. It translates to CASSPTGGSGTDTQYF.

In this sample, this clonotype turned up a few times. The chain links TRBV2 to TRBJ1-1; D perhaps matches TRBD1 (5 bases). The V end lost 7 bases, the J end lost 6 bases, and 18 bases lay between the germline ends. This CDR3 region has 14 residues. Germline assignment: CDR1 SNHLY and CDR2 FYNNEI. CDR3 loop: CASKRDGGSAEAFF. Here the CDR3 DNA reads TGTGCCAGCAAGAGGGACGGAGGTTCCGCTGAAGCTTTCTTT. The complete variable domain, with remaining parts taken from reference TRBV2 and TRBJ1-1, reads EPEVTQTPSHQVTQMGQEVILRCVPISNHLYFYWYRQILGQKVEFLVSFYNNEISEKSEIFDDQFSVERPDGSNFTLKIRSTKLEDSAMYFCASKRDGGSAEAFFGQGTRLTVV.

The rearrangement uses TRBV2 and TRBJ2-1; D is perhaps TRBD1 or TRBD2 (5 bases each). There are 12 residues in the CDR3. Between the trimmed V and J ends, which lost 6 bases and 9 bases, there was a span of 12 bases. CDR1 SNHLY and CDR2 FYNNEI come from the germline V gene. The CDR3 DNA is TGTGCCAGCAGGGGGCGGGCGCCTGAGCAGTTCTTC. Translation gives CASRGRAPEQFF.

The chain employs TRBV6-1 and TRBJ2-2, with D unclear. CDR1 is MNHNS, CDR2 SASEGT, per germline. Trimming removed 6 bases from V and 5 bases from J, with 13 bases in between. The CDR3 has 14 residues. CDR3: CASSLRPVTGELFF. CDR3 nucleotides: TGTGCCAGCAGCCTCCGCCCTGTGACCGGGGAGCTGTTTTTT.

The J gene is TRBJ2-7, the V gene TRBV5-1; 11 nucleotides align to TRBD1. From germline, CDR1 is SGHRS and CDR2 YFSETQ. CDR3 size: 15 residues. Trimming removed 4 bases from V and 5 bases from J; junction bases left unmatched: 8. The CDR3 is CASSPRGTGGHEQYF. The CDR3 DNA sequence: TGCGCCAGCAGCCCTAGGGGGACAGGGGGTCACGAGCAGTACTTC.

This clonotype was detected a few times. The gene calls are TRBV19 and TRBJ1-1, with a weak D call TRBD1 (5 bases). The CDR3 is made up of 14 amino acids. The germline V and J ends were trimmed by 4 bases and 3 bases, with 12 bases remaining between them. Per germline, CDR1 LNHDA and CDR2 SQIVND (reference sequence). The CDR3 region has the DNA TGTGCCAGTAGTACAGGGTCGGCGGACACTGAAGCTTTCTTT. It codes for CASSTGSADTEAFF.

This clonotype was counted only a few times. The chain uses TRBV5-1 and TRBJ2-7; D unresolved. The CDR3 covers 18 residues. Germline CDR1 and CDR2: SGHRS and YFSETQ. Trimming removed 0 bases from V and 5 bases from J, with 24 bases in between. CDR3 coding DNA: TGCGCCAGCAGCTTGGCCTTTCAGCCCTCCGCTAGTATCCACGAGCAGTACTTC. It is translated as CASSLAFQPSASIHEQYF. The full variable domain, rest sourced from reference TRBV5-1 and TRBJ2-7, is KAGVTQTPRYLIKTRGQQVTLSCSPISGHRSVSWYQQTPGQGLQFLFEYFSETQRNKGNFPGRFSGRQFSNSRSEMNVSTLELGDSALYLCASSLAFQPSASIHEQYFGPGTRLTVT.

The chain has TRBV4-1 and TRBJ2-3; D not resolved. From germline, CDR1 is MGHRA and CDR2 YSYEKL. This CDR3 comprises 12 residues. V lost 2 bases and J 6 bases, leaving 6 bases between the germline ends. This CDR3 reads CASSQLSDTQYF. The CDR3 DNA follows: TGCGCCAGCAGCCAATTGTCGGATACGCAGTATTTT.

In its sample, this clonotype was seen a few times. V is TRBV29-1 and J is TRBJ1-2; D uncertain. The CDR3 totals 13 residues. V was trimmed by 6 bases and J by 2 bases, leaving 13 bases between them. CDR1 is SQVTM and CDR2 is ANQGSEA in the germline V gene. CDR3 in amino acids: CSVPGSSNYGYTF. Here the CDR3 DNA reads TGCAGCGTCCCGGGGTCATCGAACTATGGCTACACCTTC.

The chain joins TRBV4-2 to TRBJ2-7, with D perhaps TRBD2 (6 bases). The CDR3 is made up of 16 amino acids. V was trimmed by 4 bases and J by 1 base, leaving 17 bases between them. Germline loops: CDR1 LGHNA, CDR2 YNFKEQ. CDR3 nucleotides: TGTGCCAGCAGCCCCAATCAAGGCGGGGCTTCCTACGAGCAGTACTTC. Its protein product is CASSPNQGGASYEQYF.

This clonotype has just a few counts. The chain couples TRBV9 to TRBJ2-1, with D perhaps TRBD2 (6 bases). Germline lookup yields CDR1 SGDLS and CDR2 YYNGEE. Trimming left V 3 bases short and J 5 bases short, with 18 bases between. This CDR3 is built from 16 residues. CDR3 sequence: CASSALGDSGHNEQFF. The CDR3 nucleotides read TGTGCCAGCAGCGCCTTGGGGGACTCCGGGCACAATGAGCAGTTCTTC.

The chain has TRBV20-1 and TRBJ2-7; TRBD1 aligns across 9 bases. V shed 3 bases and J 3 bases; nucleotides not matched to a gene: 6. Germline V gene sequence: CDR1 DFQATT, CDR2 SNEGSKA (reference sequence). This CDR3 has 14 amino acids. The CDR3 here is CSASEQGADYEQYF. CDR3 coding DNA: TGCAGTGCTAGCGAACAGGGGGCTGACTACGAGCAGTACTTC.

Ten or more counts support this clonotype. V gene TRBV25-1 combines with J gene TRBJ1-1, with 7 bases identical to TRBD1. The CDR3 length is 15 residues. V dropped 3 bases and J dropped 0; count of bases not matched to a gene: 4. Per germline, CDR1 MGHDK and CDR2 SYGVNS. Written as DNA, the CDR3 is TGTGCCAGCAGTGACATGACAGGGATGAACACTGAAGCTTTCTTT. Residues: CASSDMTGMNTEAFF. The entire variable domain, with the rest obtained from reference TRBV25-1 and TRBJ1-1, is as follows: EADIYQTPRYLVIGTGKKITLECSQTMGHDKMYWYQQDPGMELHLIHYSYGVNSTEKGDLSSESTVSRIRTEHFPLTLESARPSHTSQYLCASSDMTGMNTEAFFGQGTRLTVV.

This clonotype occurred once. The chain links TRBV6-2 or TRBV6-3 to TRBJ1-2; 7 bases are a match to TRBD1. Germline CDR1 reads MNHEY; CDR2 reads SVGEGT. V was clipped by 7 bases and J by 0 bases; unmatched bases: 11. This CDR3 is built from 16 residues. CDR3 region: CASNQQGPGANYGYTF. DNA of the CDR3: TGTGCCAGCAACCAACAGGGGCCCGGAGCTAACTATGGCTACACCTTC.

The gene calls are TRBV27 and TRBJ1-6, with D perhaps matching TRBD1 (6 bases). V lost 0 bases and J lost 8, with 11 bases in between. The CDR3 loop spans 15 amino acids. Germline values: CDR1 MNHEY, CDR2 SMNVEV (reference sequence). The DNA of the CDR3 is TGTGCCAGCAGTTTATCTGGGGGGCGCGATTCACCCCTCCACTTT. Residues: CASSLSGGRDSPLHF.

The chain combines TRBV6-5 with TRBJ1-1; TRBD1 matches at 11 bases. The V gene's germline CDR1 is MNHEY and CDR2 SVGAGI. The CDR3 is 16 residues long. The V and J ends lost 2 bases and 5 bases, in that order; junction bases with no gene match: 7. CDR3 nucleotide sequence: TGTGCCAGCAGTTACGAGAGGACAGGGGGCCGGACTGAAGCTTTCTTT. Encoded protein: CASSYERTGGRTEAFF.

CDR3 amino acids: CAIKQGTGEYEQYF. The CDR3 nucleotides are TGTGCCATCAAACAGGGGACAGGGGAGTACGAGCAGTACTTC. J is TRBJ2-7 and V is TRBV10-3, with 10 nucleotides matching TRBD1. The CDR3 is made up of 14 amino acids. In germline, CDR1 is ENHRY, CDR2 SYGVKD. Losses at the gene ends were 7 bases for V and 4 bases for J; bases not matched to a gene: 7.

V usage is TRBV5-1 and J usage is TRBJ2-4; 12 bases are a match to TRBD1. There are 17 residues in the CDR3. V was clipped by 3 bases and J by 2 bases; unmatched bases: 6. Germline assignment: CDR1 SGHRS and CDR2 YFSETQ. The CDR3 is CASSSPGTGGPKNIQYF. The CDR3 DNA sequence: TGCGCCAGCAGCTCCCCCGGGACAGGGGGCCCCAAAAACATTCAGTACTTC. Drawing the rest from reference TRBV5-1 and TRBJ2-4, the complete variable domain is KAGVTQTPRYLIKTRGQQVTLSCSPISGHRSVSWYQQTPGQGLQFLFEYFSETQRNKGNFPGRFSGRQFSNSRSEMNVSTLELGDSALYLCASSSPGTGGPKNIQYFGAGTRLSVL.

J is TRBJ2-3 and V is TRBV10-3, with a tentative D call TRBD2 (6 bases). With 3 bases removed from V and 5 bases from J, the gap between germline ends came to 12 bases. CDR3 length: 14 residues. CDR1 ENHRY and CDR2 SYGVKD come from the germline V gene. The CDR3 sequence: CAISENPGGDTQYF. Here the CDR3 DNA reads TGTGCCATCAGTGAAAACCCCGGGGGAGATACGCAGTATTTT.

The chain carries TRBV9 and TRBJ1-1; D is possibly TRBD1 (5 bases). V was shortened by 0 bases and J by 1 base, with 10 bases between the two germline ends. CDR3 length: 15 residues. Germline loops: CDR1 SGDLS, CDR2 YYNGEE. The DNA of the CDR3 is TGTGCCAGCAGCGTAGCTGGACACTCGAACACTGAAGCTTTCTTT. Protein: CASSVAGHSNTEAFF.

This clonotype was seen more than once but under ten times. The V call is TRBV6-2 or TRBV6-3, the J call TRBJ2-1; TRBD2 agrees at 7 bases. Germline values: CDR1 MNHEY, CDR2 SVGEGT. This CDR3 has 16 amino acids. The trim removed 8 bases at V and 8 bases at J, leaving 18 bases unmatched. CDR3 region: CASLRLAAGALDEQFF. The DNA of the CDR3 is TGTGCCAGCTTGAGGCTCGCGGCGGGAGCCCTGGATGAGCAGTTCTTC.

This clonotype turned up a few times. The chain links TRBV27 to TRBJ2-1, with 8 bases aligning to TRBD2. The CDR3 length is 16 residues. In germline, CDR1 is MNHEY, CDR2 SMNVEV (reference sequence). The J segment lost 2 bases and the V segment lost 4 bases, leaving 7 bases of the junction unmatched. The CDR3 reads CASSSLAGLAYNEQFF. The DNA for the CDR3 is TGTGCCAGCAGTTCCTTAGCGGGATTAGCCTACAATGAGCAGTTCTTC.

The rearrangement links TRBV5-6 to TRBJ2-7; D call uncertain. CDR1 is SGHDT, CDR2 YYEEEE, per germline. The CDR3 loop spans 12 amino acids. V was clipped by 2 bases and J by 3 bases, with 6 bases between them. CDR3 coding DNA: TGTGCCAGCAGCTTCGGGTACTACGAGCAGTACTTC. This encodes CASSFGYYEQYF. Full variable domain (missing parts from reference TRBV5-6 and TRBJ2-7): DAGVTQSPTHLIKTRGQQVTLRCSPKSGHDTVSWYQQALGQGPQFIFQYYEEEERQRGNFPDRFSGHQFPNYSSELNVNALLLGDSALYLCASSFGYYEQYFGPGTRLTVT.

This clonotype was recorded a few times. The V and J genes are TRBV20-1 and TRBJ1-1; D is undetermined. With 0 bases removed from V and 6 bases from J, the gap between germline ends came to 8 bases. Germline V gives CDR1 DFQATT, CDR2 SNEGSKA (reference sequence). This CDR3 is 12 amino acids long. The CDR3 DNA follows: TGCAGTGCTAGAGACGCCGACCCTGAAGCTTTCTTT. Protein product: CSARDADPEAFF.

V and J are TRBV29-1 and TRBJ2-7, with TRBD1 matching over 9 bases. Looked up from germline, CDR1 is SQVTM and CDR2 is ANQGSEA. This CDR3 contains 14 residues. The V and J ends lost 1 base and 3 bases, in that order; junction bases with no gene match: 4. DNA of the CDR3: TGCAGCGTTGAAGGGGTGACAGGGGGCTACGAGCAGTACTTC. As protein: CSVEGVTGGYEQYF.

As DNA, the CDR3 is TGCAGCGTCATTTTTCTAGCCCGCGGCTACGAGCAGTACTTC. This sequence encodes CSVIFLARGYEQYF. V usage is TRBV29-1 and J usage is TRBJ2-7; D may be TRBD2 (5 bases). This CDR3 region has 14 residues. Trimming removed 6 bases from V and 3 bases from J, with 18 bases in between. Germline values: CDR1 SQVTM, CDR2 ANQGSEA.

This chain connects TRBV6-2 or TRBV6-3 to TRBJ2-1; no clear D gene. The CDR3 sequence is 15 residues long. The V and J ends lost 2 bases and 2 bases respectively, with 10 bases between them. CDR1 and CDR2 (germline): MNHEY, SVGEGT. The CDR3 protein is CASSYTQLAYNEQFF. In DNA form, the CDR3 reads TGTGCCAGCAGTTACACCCAGTTAGCCTACAATGAGCAGTTCTTC.